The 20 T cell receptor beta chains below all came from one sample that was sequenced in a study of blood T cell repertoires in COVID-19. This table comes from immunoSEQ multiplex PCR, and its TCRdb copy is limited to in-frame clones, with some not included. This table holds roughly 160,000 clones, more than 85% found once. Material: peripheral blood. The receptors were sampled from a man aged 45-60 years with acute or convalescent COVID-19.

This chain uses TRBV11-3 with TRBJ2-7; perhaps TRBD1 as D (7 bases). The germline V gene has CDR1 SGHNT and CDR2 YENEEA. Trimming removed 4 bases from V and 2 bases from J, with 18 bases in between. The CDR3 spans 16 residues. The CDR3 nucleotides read TGTGCCAGCAGCTCCAGGGGGGCGGGAAGGCCCTACGAGCAGTACTTC. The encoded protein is CASSSRGAGRPYEQYF.

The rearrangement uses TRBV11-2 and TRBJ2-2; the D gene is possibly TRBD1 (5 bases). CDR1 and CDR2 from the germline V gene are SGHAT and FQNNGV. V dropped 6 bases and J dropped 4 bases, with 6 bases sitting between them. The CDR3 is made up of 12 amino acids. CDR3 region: CASRGATGELFF. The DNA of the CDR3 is TGTGCCAGCAGAGGGGCCACCGGGGAGCTGTTTTTT.

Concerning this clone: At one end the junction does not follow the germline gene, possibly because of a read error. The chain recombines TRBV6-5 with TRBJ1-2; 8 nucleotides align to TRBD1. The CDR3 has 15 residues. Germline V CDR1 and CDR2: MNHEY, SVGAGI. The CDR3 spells CTSSYSDRAFYGYTF. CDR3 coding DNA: TGTACCAGCAGTTACTCGGACAGGGCGTTCTATGGCTACACCTTC.

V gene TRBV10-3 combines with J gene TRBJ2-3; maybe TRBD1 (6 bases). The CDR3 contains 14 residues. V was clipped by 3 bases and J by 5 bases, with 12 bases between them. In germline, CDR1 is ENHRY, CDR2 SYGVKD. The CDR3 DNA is TGTGCCATCAGTGATGGGACAACCGGAGATACGCAGTATTTT. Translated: CAISDGTTGDTQYF.

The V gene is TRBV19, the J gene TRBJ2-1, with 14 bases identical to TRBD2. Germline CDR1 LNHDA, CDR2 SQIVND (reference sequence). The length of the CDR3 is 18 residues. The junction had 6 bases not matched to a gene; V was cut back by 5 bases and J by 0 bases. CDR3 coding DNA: TGTGCCAGTAGTCTCGGACTAGCGGGGGGTAGCTCCTACAATGAGCAGTTCTTC. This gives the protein CASSLGLAGGSSYNEQFF.

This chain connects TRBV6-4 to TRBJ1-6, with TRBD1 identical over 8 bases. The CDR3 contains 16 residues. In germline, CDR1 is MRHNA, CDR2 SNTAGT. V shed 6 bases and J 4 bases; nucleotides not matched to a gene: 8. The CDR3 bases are TGTGCCAGCAGCCCGGACAGGGCCGGGTATAATTCACCCCTCCACTTT. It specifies CASSPDRAGYNSPLHF.

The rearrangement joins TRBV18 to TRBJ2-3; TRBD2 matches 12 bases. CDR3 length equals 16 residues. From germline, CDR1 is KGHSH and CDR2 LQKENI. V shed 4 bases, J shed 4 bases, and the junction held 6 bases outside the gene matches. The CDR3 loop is CASSLQGLAGPDTQYF. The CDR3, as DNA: TGTGCCAGCTCACTTCAAGGACTAGCGGGACCAGATACGCAGTATTTT.

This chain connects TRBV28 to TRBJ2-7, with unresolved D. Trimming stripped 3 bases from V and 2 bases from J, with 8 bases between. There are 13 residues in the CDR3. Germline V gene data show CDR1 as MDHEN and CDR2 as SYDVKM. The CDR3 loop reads CASSFSPTYEQYF. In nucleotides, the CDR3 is TGTGCCAGCAGTTTTAGTCCAACCTACGAGCAGTACTTC.

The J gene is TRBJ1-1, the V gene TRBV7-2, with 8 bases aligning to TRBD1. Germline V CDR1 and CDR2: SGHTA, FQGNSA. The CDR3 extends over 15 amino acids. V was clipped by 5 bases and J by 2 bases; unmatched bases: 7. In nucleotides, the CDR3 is TGTGCCAGCAGCCCCCGACAGGGGAGAAACACTGAAGCTTTCTTT. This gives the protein CASSPRQGRNTEAFF.

The CDR3 coding sequence is TGTGCCAGCAGTTCCCTAGCGGGAGGGCCGAATGAGCAGTTCTTC. This sequence encodes CASSSLAGGPNEQFF. The rearrangement links TRBV6-4 to TRBJ2-1, with 12 bases identical to TRBD2. The CDR3 has 15 residues. The J segment lost 7 bases and the V segment lost 5 bases, leaving 6 bases of the junction unmatched. Germline V gives CDR1 MRHNA, CDR2 SNTAGT.

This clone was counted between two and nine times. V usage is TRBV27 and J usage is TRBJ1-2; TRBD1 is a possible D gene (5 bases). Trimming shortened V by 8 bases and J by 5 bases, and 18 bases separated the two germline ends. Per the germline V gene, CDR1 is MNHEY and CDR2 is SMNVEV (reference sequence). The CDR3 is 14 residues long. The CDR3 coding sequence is TGTGCCAGCCACACGGCGGGACGGCCTTATGGCTACACCTTC. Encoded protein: CASHTAGRPYGYTF.

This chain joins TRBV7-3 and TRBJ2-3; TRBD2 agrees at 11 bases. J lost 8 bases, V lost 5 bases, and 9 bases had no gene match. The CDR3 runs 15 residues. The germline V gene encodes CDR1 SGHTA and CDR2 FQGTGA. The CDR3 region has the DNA TGTGCCAGCAGCATAAATAGCGGGAGGGCCGGTACGCAGTATTTT. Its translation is CASSINSGRAGTQYF.

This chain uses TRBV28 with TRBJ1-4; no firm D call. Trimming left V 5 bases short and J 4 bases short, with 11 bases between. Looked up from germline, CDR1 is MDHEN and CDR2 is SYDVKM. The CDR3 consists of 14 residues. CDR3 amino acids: CASSQATSNEKLFF. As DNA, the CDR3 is TGTGCCAGCAGTCAGGCGACAAGTAATGAAAAACTGTTTTTT. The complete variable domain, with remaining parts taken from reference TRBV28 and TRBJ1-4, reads DVKVTQSSRYLVKRTGEKVFLECVQDMDHENMFWYRQDPGLGLRLIYFSYDVKMKEKGDIPEGYSVSREKKERFSLILESASTNQTSMYLCASSQATSNEKLFFGSGTQLSVL.

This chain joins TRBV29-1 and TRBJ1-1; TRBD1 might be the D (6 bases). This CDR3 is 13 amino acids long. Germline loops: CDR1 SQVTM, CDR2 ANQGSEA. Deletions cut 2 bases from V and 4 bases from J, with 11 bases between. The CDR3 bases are TGCAGCGTTGAATGGGGGCTGAGCACTGAAGCTTTCTTT. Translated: CSVEWGLSTEAFF.

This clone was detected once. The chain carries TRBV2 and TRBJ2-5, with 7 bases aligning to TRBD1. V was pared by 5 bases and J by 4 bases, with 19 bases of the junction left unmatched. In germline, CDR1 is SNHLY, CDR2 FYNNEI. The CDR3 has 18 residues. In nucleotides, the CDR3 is TGTGCCAGCAGTTCGAGTGGGACAGCGAGACCTAATCGAGAGACCCAGTACTTC. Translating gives CASSSSGTARPNRETQYF.

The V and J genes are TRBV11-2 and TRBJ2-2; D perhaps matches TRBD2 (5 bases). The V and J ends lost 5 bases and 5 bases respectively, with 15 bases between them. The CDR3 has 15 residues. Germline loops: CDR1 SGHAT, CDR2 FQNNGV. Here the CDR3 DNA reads TGTGCCAGCAGCCAAACTAGGTTTGTGACCGGGGAGCTGTTTTTT. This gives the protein CASSQTRFVTGELFF. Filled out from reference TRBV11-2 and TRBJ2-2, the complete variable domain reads EAGVAQSPRYKIIEKRQSVAFWCNPISGHATLYWYQQILGQGPKLLIQFQNNGVVDDSQLPKDRFSAERLKGVDSTLKIQPAKLEDSAVYLCASSQTRFVTGELFFGEGSRLTVL.

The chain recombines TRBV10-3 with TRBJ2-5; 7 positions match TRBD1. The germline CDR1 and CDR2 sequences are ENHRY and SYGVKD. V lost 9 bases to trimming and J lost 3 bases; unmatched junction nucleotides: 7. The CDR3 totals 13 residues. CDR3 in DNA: TGTGCCATACGACAGGGTCAGGAAGAGACCCAGTACTTC. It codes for CAIRQGQEETQYF.

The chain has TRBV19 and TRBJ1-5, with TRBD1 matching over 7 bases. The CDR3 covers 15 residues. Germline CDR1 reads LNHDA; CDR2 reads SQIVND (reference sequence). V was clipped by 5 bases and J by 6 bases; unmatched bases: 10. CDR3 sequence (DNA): TGTGCCAGTAGTTCAACAGGGGCCCAACGTCAGCCCCAGCATTTT. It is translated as CASSSTGAQRQPQHF.

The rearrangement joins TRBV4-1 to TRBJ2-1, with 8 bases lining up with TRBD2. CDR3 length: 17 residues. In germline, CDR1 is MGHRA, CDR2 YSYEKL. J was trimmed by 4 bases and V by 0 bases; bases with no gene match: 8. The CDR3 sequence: CASSQDWREEEYNEQFF. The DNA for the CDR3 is TGCGCCAGCAGCCAAGATTGGCGGGAGGAAGAATACAATGAGCAGTTCTTC.

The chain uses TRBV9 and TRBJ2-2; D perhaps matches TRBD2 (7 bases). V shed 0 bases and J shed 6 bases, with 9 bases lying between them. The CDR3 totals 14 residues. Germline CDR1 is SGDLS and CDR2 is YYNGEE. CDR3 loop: CASSVVGGPGELFF. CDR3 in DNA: TGTGCCAGCAGCGTAGTCGGGGGGCCCGGGGAGCTGTTTTTT.